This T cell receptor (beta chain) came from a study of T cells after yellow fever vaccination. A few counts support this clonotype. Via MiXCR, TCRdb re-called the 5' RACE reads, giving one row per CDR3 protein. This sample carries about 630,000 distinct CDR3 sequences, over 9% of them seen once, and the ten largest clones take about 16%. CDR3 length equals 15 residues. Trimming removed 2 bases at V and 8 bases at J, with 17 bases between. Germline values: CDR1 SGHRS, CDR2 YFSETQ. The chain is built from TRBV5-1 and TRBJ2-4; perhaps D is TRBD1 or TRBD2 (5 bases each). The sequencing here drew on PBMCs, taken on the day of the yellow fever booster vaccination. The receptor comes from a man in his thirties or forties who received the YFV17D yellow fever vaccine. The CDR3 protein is CASSFEGRVFDIQYF. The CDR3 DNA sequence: TGCGCCAGCAGCTTTGAGGGACGTGTTTTTGACATTCAGTACTTC.